The 4 T cell receptor beta chains presented below share a single source sample, sequenced in a study of T cells in localized non-small cell lung cancer (dated by TCRdb to the early 2020s). The library came from the immunoSEQ multiplex PCR assay. TCRdb stores this immuneACCESS table with in-frame sequences only. Part of the clones is absent; in the studies checked, under half of the shortfall reflects unresolved V genes, and no reason is known for the rest. This sample lists a few thousand clones; approximately 30% were detected once. The ten largest account for roughly 6.6% of the sample. The material sequenced was normal lung tissue next to the tumor, taken before any cancer treatment. These receptor sequences come from a woman between 40 and 69 years old with stage I lung adenocarcinoma.

V is TRBV28 and J is TRBJ2-5, with D unresolved. From germline, CDR1 is MDHEN and CDR2 SYDVKM. The CDR3 covers 15 residues. Trimming removed 5 bases from V and 3 bases from J, with 16 bases in between. The CDR3 protein is CASSTPASDKETQYF. CDR3 bases: TGTGCCAGCAGTACACCCGCCAGCGACAAAGAGACCCAGTACTTC.

As to this clone: The same CDR3 also results from other DNA sequences found in this sample. The chain joins TRBV4-1 to TRBJ1-1; tentative D call: TRBD1 (6 bases). The CDR3 contains 15 residues. V lost 0 bases and J lost 2, with 10 bases in between. Germline V CDR1 and CDR2: MGHRA, YSYEKL. The CDR3 bases are TGCGCCAGCAGCCAAGAAACAGGGACAAACACTGAAGCTTTCTTT. As protein: CASSQETGTNTEAFF.

In this sample, this clone turned up a few times. The chain recombines TRBV6-1 with TRBJ1-1, with TRBD1 matching 8 bases. The junction had 5 bases not matched to a gene; V was cut back by 1 base and J by 4 bases. The CDR3 sequence is 15 residues long. The V gene's germline CDR1 is MNHNS and CDR2 SASEGT. In nucleotides, the CDR3 is TGTGCCAGCAGTGAAGGGGCAGGGGGCATCACTGAAGCTTTCTTT. This sequence encodes CASSEGAGGITEAFF.

The table lists this clone with a few counts. The chain employs TRBV9 and TRBJ1-6, with unresolved D. This CDR3 has 15 residues. The V end lost 0 bases, the J end lost 10 bases, and 14 bases lay between the germline ends. Germline CDR1 SGDLS, CDR2 YYNGEE. This chain's CDR3 is CASSVVEDSSSPLHF. As DNA, the CDR3 is TGTGCCAGCAGCGTAGTGGAGGATTCCTCGTCACCCCTCCACTTT.